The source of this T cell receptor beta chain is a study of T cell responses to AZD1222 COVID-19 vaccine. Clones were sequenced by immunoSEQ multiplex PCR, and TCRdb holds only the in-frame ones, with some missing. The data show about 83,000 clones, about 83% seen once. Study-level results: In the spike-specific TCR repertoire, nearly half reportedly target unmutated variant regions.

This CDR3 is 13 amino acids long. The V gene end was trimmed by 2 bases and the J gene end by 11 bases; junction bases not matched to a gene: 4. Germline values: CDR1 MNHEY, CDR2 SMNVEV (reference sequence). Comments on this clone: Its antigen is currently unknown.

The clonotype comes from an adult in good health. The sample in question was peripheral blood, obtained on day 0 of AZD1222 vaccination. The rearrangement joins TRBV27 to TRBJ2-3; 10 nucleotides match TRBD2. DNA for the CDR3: TGTGCCAGCAGTTTACTAGCGGGAGTGCTGCAGTATTTT. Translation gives CASSLLAGVLQYF.